These T cell receptor beta chains were read from a single sample in a study of T-cell reconstitution after alpha-beta-depleted transplantation in children. From the PCR reads, TCRdb called clonotypes with MiXCR, one entry per CDR3 protein. The sample has some 300,000 distinct CDR3 sequences, under 13% seen once; the top ten hold 2% to 3%. Here the sequenced sample was PBMCs from the stem cell graft donor, taken from the stem cell graft. The origin of the receptors is a human donor who donated a stem cell graft to a child with acute lymphoblastic leukemia. The CDR3 runs from the conserved cysteine through the conserved F or W. Fields, in order: J gene, clone size, V gene, CDR3 length, D gene, CDR3 DNA, CDR3 protein. The D gene is left open where the match is weak. Clone sizes are given selectively: once, few, many, or a class where the clone is expanded.

>TRBJ2-1|-|TRBV5-1|16|TRBD2
TGCGCCAGCAGCCTGGGAGGGACTAGCGAGTACAATCAGCAGTTCTTC
CASSLGGTSEYNQQFF
>TRBJ2-7|-|TRBV6-5|15|-
TGTGCCAGCAGTTACTCGTACAGAAGCTCCTACGAGCAGTACTTC
CASSYSYRSSYEQYF
>TRBJ2-3|many|TRBV4-3|15|-
TGCGCCAGCAGTACTCGGTGGCTATCGACAGATACGCAGTATTTT
CASSTRWLSTDTQYF
>TRBJ2-5|many|TRBV20-1|14|TRBD1
TGCAGTGCTAGCGAGGGGACAGCACAAGAGACCCAGTACTTC
CSASEGTAQETQYF
>TRBJ2-7|-|TRBV20-1|14|-
TGCAGTGCTCCCCCCGGGAGGGGGCCCTACGAGCAGTACTTC
CSAPPGRGPYEQYF
>TRBJ1-4|few|TRBV11-2|15|-
TGTGCCAGCAGCTTTTTGGTAGGGACAAATGAAAAACTGTTTTTT
CASSFLVGTNEKLFF
>TRBJ2-5|-|TRBV5-1|14|-
TGCGCCAGCAGCTTGGCCGGAAGGATGGAGACCCAGTACTTC
CASSLAGRMETQYF
>TRBJ2-6|-|TRBV12-3/TRBV12-4|17|-
TGTGCCAGCAGTGCCCGACAGGCCAGCTCTGGGGCCAACGTCCTGACTTTC
CASSARQASSGANVLTF
>TRBJ2-3|-|TRBV4-3|15|TRBD2
TGCGCCAGCGCAGGGGGGACTAGCGGCACAGATACGCAGTATTTT
CASAGGTSGTDTQYF
>TRBJ1-5|-|TRBV4-3|15|-
TGCGCCAGCAGCCAAGATGCCGGGGCCAATCAGCCCCAGCATTTT
CASSQDAGANQPQHF
>TRBJ2-2|-|TRBV3-1|18|TRBD1
TGTGCCAGCAGCCAAGCGGGTACAGGGGGTTCGAACACCGGGGAGCTGTTTTTT
CASSQAGTGGSNTGELFF
>TRBJ2-6|few|TRBV6-1|18|-
TGTGCCAGCAGGTCCAAAAGTGGGTTAAACTCTGGGGCCAACGTCCTGACTTTC
CASRSKSGLNSGANVLTF
>TRBJ1-6|few|TRBV28|15|-
TGTGCCAGCAGGGGGGACCAGGGGTATAATTCACCCCTCCACTTT
CASRGDQGYNSPLHF
>TRBJ2-1|few|TRBV20-1|18|TRBD2
TGCAGTGCTAGCCAACTGATTCGGCGGGCGGGGGTTTACAATGAGCAGTTCTTC
CSASQLIRRAGVYNEQFF
>TRBJ1-3|-|TRBV12-3/TRBV12-4|15|-
TGTGCCAGCAGTTCCTTTATCGCCCCTGGCAACACCATATATTTT
CASSSFIAPGNTIYF
>TRBJ2-1|-|TRBV19|14|-
TGTGCCAGTAGTATAGCGACCCAGGGGAATGAGCAGTTCTTC
CASSIATQGNEQFF
>TRBJ2-1|many|TRBV28|16|TRBD2
TGTGCCAGCAGTGGGGGACTAGCGGGGCGGTTGGATGAGCAGTTCTTC
CASSGGLAGRLDEQFF
>TRBJ2-3|-|TRBV12-3/TRBV12-4|18|-
TGTGCCAGCAGTTTGAGAAGGGCGGGATTTTCTATAACAGATACGCAGTATTTT
CASSLRRAGFSITDTQYF
>TRBJ2-7|many|TRBV20-1|16|TRBD2
TGCAGTGCTAGAGACCCCCGGACTAGCGGAACATACGAGCAGTACTTC
CSARDPRTSGTYEQYF
>TRBJ2-2|many|TRBV7-9|12|-
TGTGCCAGCAGCCCGGACCTCGGGGAGCTGTTTTTT
CASSPDLGELFF
>TRBJ1-4|few|TRBV5-1|17|TRBD1
TGCGCCAGTCGGAAGACAGGGCGAGACCTTGTTAATGAAAAACTGTTTTTT
CASRKTGRDLVNEKLFF
>TRBJ2-7|-|TRBV20-1|13|-
TGCAGTGCTAGTGGACTGGTAGACTACGAGCAGTACTTC
CSASGLVDYEQYF
>TRBJ1-1|few|TRBV20-1|15|-
TGCAGTGCTAGAGACTTTCGGGGACAGAACACTGAAGCTTTCTTT
CSARDFRGQNTEAFF
>TRBJ2-4|many|TRBV6-2/TRBV6-3|14|-
TGTGCCAGCAGTTACAGGCAGGGCTTCGACATTCAGTACTTC
CASSYRQGFDIQYF
>TRBJ2-3|many|TRBV20-1|14|-
TGCAGTGCCACCAACTCACTAGTCACAGATACGCAGTATTTT
CSATNSLVTDTQYF
>TRBJ2-7|-|TRBV28|15|TRBD1
TGTGCCAGCAGGCCGACCGGGACAGGGGTCTACGAGCAGTACTTC
CASRPTGTGVYEQYF
>TRBJ2-3|few|TRBV5-1|16|TRBD2
TGCGCCAGCAGCTTGGGGCTAGCGGGGCCCGGAGATACGCAGTATTTT
CASSLGLAGPGDTQYF
>TRBJ1-5|few|TRBV6-2/TRBV6-3|15|-
TGTGCCAGCAGTTACTCAACGGACGGCGATCAGCCCCAGCATTTT
CASSYSTDGDQPQHF
>TRBJ2-7|-|TRBV5-1|15|TRBD2
TGCGCCAGCAGCTGGGGACTAGCGGGAGGCTACGAGCAGTACTTC
CASSWGLAGGYEQYF
>TRBJ2-2|-|TRBV6-2/TRBV6-3|14|TRBD2
TGTGCCAGCAAGTCGCTAGCGGGATTCGGGGAGCTGTTTTTT
CASKSLAGFGELFF
>TRBJ2-7|few|TRBV9|15|-
TGTGCCAGCAGCCTAAGGATTGACAGCTCCTACGAGCAGTACTTC
CASSLRIDSSYEQYF
>TRBJ2-1|-|TRBV20-1|11|-
TGCAGTGCGCACGCGGTCAATGAGCAGTTCTTC
CSAHAVNEQFF
>TRBJ2-2|many|TRBV27|15|TRBD2
TGTGCCAGCAGTTTCGGGGGGGGGAACACCGGGGAGCTGTTTTTT
CASSFGGGNTGELFF
>TRBJ2-2|few|TRBV19|13|-
TGTGCCAGTAGTATCGCAGACACCGGGGAGCTGTTTTTT
CASSIADTGELFF
>TRBJ2-7|few|TRBV7-7|14|-
TGTGCTAGCAGCTCCACGGTAGGGATGTACGAGCAGTACTTC
CASSSTVGMYEQYF
>TRBJ2-1|-|TRBV20-1|15|-
TGCAGTGCTAGAGATTTAGGACGTCACTACAATGAGCAGTTCTTC
CSARDLGRHYNEQFF
>TRBJ2-7|few|TRBV20-1|16|-
TGCAGTGCTAGAGTAGGGGCAGGGGGGACGTTGAACGAGCAGTACTTC
CSARVGAGGTLNEQYF
>TRBJ2-1|-|TRBV20-1|14|TRBD2
TGCAGTGCTGATAGCGGGAGGGCCCTCAATGAGCAGTTCTTC
CSADSGRALNEQFF
>TRBJ2-3|many|TRBV28|13|-
TGTGCCAGCGGAGCGGCCCCCACGGATACGCAGTATTTT
CASGAAPTDTQYF
>TRBJ2-6|few|TRBV5-1|14|-
TGCGCCAGCAGCGTAGGGACTGGGGCCAACGTCCTGACTTTC
CASSVGTGANVLTF
>TRBJ2-1|few|TRBV6-2/TRBV6-3|14|-
TGTGCCAGCAGTTACTACCGGTCCTACAATGAGCAGTTCTTC
CASSYYRSYNEQFF
>TRBJ2-2|-|TRBV24-1|16|-
TGTGCCACCAGTGGGGCCATGGACAGAAGCACCGGGGAGCTGTTTTTT
CATSGAMDRSTGELFF
>TRBJ2-1|many|TRBV5-1|15|TRBD1
TGCGCCAGCAGCAGAACAGGGGGCCTCAACAATGAGCAGTTCTTC
CASSRTGGLNNEQFF
>TRBJ1-5|-|TRBV21-1|15|-
TGTGCCAGCAGATTCTTAGGACAGGGTAATCAGCCCCAGCATTTT
CASRFLGQGNQPQHF
>TRBJ2-1|few|TRBV12-3/TRBV12-4|16|-
TGTGCCAGCAGCCGAGATGGAGGAAGTCAGAACTATGAGCAGTTCTTC
CASSRDGGSQNYEQFF
>TRBJ2-7|few|TRBV12-5|13|-
TGTGCTAGTGGTTTATTCGAGGACAGCGAGCAGTACTTC
CASGLFEDSEQYF
>TRBJ2-3|few|TRBV27|16|TRBD2
TGTGCCAGCAGTCCGTCGGGACTAGCGGTTGGAGATACGCAGTATTTT
CASSPSGLAVGDTQYF
>TRBJ2-5|-|TRBV7-8|20|TRBD2
TGTGCCAGCAGCCGACGGGCCGGGACTAGCGGGATGGGAGAACAAGAGACCCAGTACTTC
CASSRRAGTSGMGEQETQYF
>TRBJ1-2|few|TRBV13|14|-
TGTGCCAGCAGCTTAGGCTTGAGGGACTATGGCTACACCTTC
CASSLGLRDYGYTF
>TRBJ2-3|-|TRBV5-1|14|TRBD2
TGCGCCAGCAGCCCCGGGACTAGAGCAGATACGCAGTATTTT
CASSPGTRADTQYF
>TRBJ1-1|-|TRBV6-4|15|-
TGTGCCAGCAGTCCTGAAGGGACCCGGTTTTCTGAAGCTTTCTTT
CASSPEGTRFSEAFF
>TRBJ2-3|few|TRBV4-1|15|TRBD2
TGCGCCAGCAGCAGATATAGCGGGAGCACAGATACGCAGTATTTT
CASSRYSGSTDTQYF
>TRBJ2-1|many|TRBV5-1|14|-
TGCGCCAGCAGCTTGGGGCAGGGTCCCAATGAGCAGTTCTTC
CASSLGQGPNEQFF
>TRBJ2-1|-|TRBV20-1|12|-
TGCAGGGCTCAGGGGGGGGGCAATGAGCAGTTCTTC
CRAQGGGNEQFF
>TRBJ2-5|many|TRBV5-1|13|-
TGCGCCAGCAGCTTGCGGTGGGGCGAGACCCAGTACTTC
CASSLRWGETQYF
>TRBJ2-1|few|TRBV5-6|15|-
TGTGCCAGCAGAAAGGCGAGCAGGGCCTACAATGAGCAGTTCTTC
CASRKASRAYNEQFF
>TRBJ2-3|few|TRBV20-1|15|-
TGCAGTGCTAGAGGCCCCTCCCCTAGCACAGATACGCAGTATTTT
CSARGPSPSTDTQYF
>TRBJ2-3|few|TRBV7-9|16|-
TGTGCCAGCAGCCCCCCCAGGGGATCTATCACAGATACGCAGTATTTT
CASSPPRGSITDTQYF
>TRBJ1-1|-|TRBV7-9|15|-
TGTGCCAGCAGCTTGGGGGTGGAGCGGAACACTGAAGCTTTCTTT
CASSLGVERNTEAFF